The next 30 T cell receptor beta chains were all read from a single sample in a study of T cell responses to AZD1222 COVID-19 vaccine. Sequenced by immunoSEQ multiplex PCR; TCRdb stores in-frame clones only, minus some. The sample lists approximately 150,000 clones; about 86% were seen once. Material: peripheral blood, obtained 28 days after the second AZD1222 dose. The receptors here all came from an adult who received the AZD1222 COVID-19 vaccine.

This chain links TRBV6-6 with TRBJ2-6; 8 bases fit TRBD1. Germline V gene lookup returns CDR1 MNHNY and CDR2 SVGAGI (reference sequence). J gave up 1 base and V 6 bases, and 17 bases lay outside the gene matches. The CDR3 consists of 20 residues. CDR3 sequence: CASSGALPGQGFSGANVLTF. CDR3 coding DNA: TGTGCCAGCAGCGGGGCTTTACCTGGACAGGGTTTTTCTGGGGCCAACGTCCTGACTTTC.

The chain joins TRBV5-1 to TRBJ2-2; TRBD2 aligns across 12 bases. Trimming at V came to 5 bases and at J to 4 bases, leaving 6 bases not matched to a gene. Germline loops: CDR1 SGHRS, CDR2 YFSETQ. The CDR3 loop spans 16 amino acids. This CDR3 reads CASRPLAGGPTGELFF. DNA for the CDR3: TGCGCCAGCAGGCCCCTAGCGGGGGGGCCCACCGGGGAGCTGTTTTTT.

The chain links TRBV7-2 to TRBJ2-7; no reliable D call. Looked up from germline, CDR1 is SGHTA and CDR2 is FQGNSA. V lost 3 bases to trimming and J lost 6 bases, with 9 bases between them. The CDR3 extends over 12 amino acids. CDR3 nucleotide sequence: TGTGCCAGCAGCTTTTTGGTCGGCGAGCAGTACTTC. It codes for CASSFLVGEQYF. Full variable domain (rest looked up from reference TRBV7-2 and TRBJ2-7): GAGVSQSPSNKVTEKGKDVELRCDPISGHTALYWYRQSLGQGLEFLIYFQGNSAPDKSGLPSDRFSAERTGGSVSTLTIQRTQQEDSAVYLCASSFLVGEQYFGPGTRLTVT.

The sample holds a few counts of this clone. The J gene is TRBJ2-7, the V gene TRBV7-2; D is unresolved. Per germline, CDR1 SGHTA and CDR2 FQGNSA. Between the trimmed V and J ends, which lost 4 bases and 4 bases, there was a span of 11 bases. The CDR3 is 13 amino acids. CDR3 amino acids: CASSSPEIYEQYF. DNA for the CDR3: TGTGCCAGCAGCTCCCCCGAGATATACGAGCAGTACTTC.

This clone appeared once. This sequence joins TRBV6-1 and TRBJ1-1; 7 bases fit TRBD1. The CDR3 has 13 amino acids. The junction had 2 bases not matched to a gene; V was cut back by 7 bases and J by 0 bases. Germline assignment: CDR1 MNHNS and CDR2 SASEGT. The CDR3, as DNA: TGTGCCAGCAAGGGGGCGATGAACACTGAAGCTTTCTTT. Translated: CASKGAMNTEAFF.

V gene TRBV6-5 combines with J gene TRBJ1-4; D may be TRBD1 (6 bases). V lost 5 bases and J 8 bases, leaving 12 bases between the germline ends. Germline CDR1 is MNHEY and CDR2 is SVGAGI. The CDR3 has 13 amino acids. Written as DNA, the CDR3 is TGTGCCAGCAGTCACCGGGACACCGAAAAACTGTTTTTT. Protein product: CASSHRDTEKLFF.

The genes are TRBV11-3 and TRBJ2-1; no reliable D call. This CDR3 has 15 amino acids. V was pared by 9 bases and J by 0 bases, with 15 bases between. Per germline, CDR1 SGHNT and CDR2 YENEEA. The CDR3 sequence: CASSARQSSYNEQFF. CDR3 in DNA: TGTGCCAGTTCAGCTAGGCAGAGCTCCTACAATGAGCAGTTCTTC.

This rearrangement joins TRBV28 to TRBJ1-2; D possibly corresponds to TRBD1 (6 bases). V was clipped by 6 bases and J by 5 bases, with 13 bases between them. The CDR3 covers 13 residues. From germline, CDR1 is MDHEN and CDR2 SYDVKM. The chain's CDR3 is CASRPGTIYGYTF. The DNA of the CDR3 is TGTGCCAGCAGGCCCGGGACAATTTATGGCTACACCTTC.

The chain couples TRBV7-8 to TRBJ2-1, with 9 bases matching TRBD1. The trim removed 6 bases at V and 6 bases at J, leaving 9 bases unmatched. The CDR3 consists of 15 residues. Germline V lookup: CDR1 SGHVS, CDR2 FQNEAQ. CDR3 in amino acids: CASRPSGTGSNEQFF. The CDR3 DNA sequence: TGTGCCAGCAGACCCTCCGGGACAGGGAGCAATGAGCAGTTCTTC.

The genes are TRBV7-8 and TRBJ2-2, with 7 positions matching TRBD1. CDR1 and CDR2 (germline): SGHVS, FQNEAQ. With 4 bases clipped from V and 6 bases from J, the junction kept 5 bases outside the gene matches. This CDR3 is 14 amino acids long. The CDR3 bases are TGTGCCAGCAGCTGGGGACAGAGCTCCGGGGAGCTGTTTTTT. Translating it yields CASSWGQSSGELFF.

The chain joins TRBV6-5 to TRBJ1-2; 7 bases agree with TRBD1. The CDR3 is 13 amino acids. Germline lookup yields CDR1 MNHEY and CDR2 SVGAGI. The V and J ends lost 2 bases and 7 bases, in that order; junction bases with no gene match: 4. The CDR3 bases are TGTGCCAGCAGTTACCAGGGGGAGCTTGGCTACACCTTC. Translation gives CASSYQGELGYTF.

This chain links TRBV6-5 with TRBJ1-6, with TRBD1 matching over 9 bases. V gave up 7 bases and J gave up 3 bases; unmatched junction bases: 4. The CDR3 loop spans 15 amino acids. Germline lookup yields CDR1 MNHEY and CDR2 SVGAGI. CDR3 loop: CASTRDRDYNSPLHF. The DNA for the CDR3 is TGTGCCAGCACCAGGGACAGGGACTATAATTCACCCCTCCACTTT.

J is TRBJ1-4 and V is TRBV27; D is perhaps TRBD1 (5 bases). CDR1 and CDR2 from the germline V gene are MNHEY and SMNVEV (reference sequence). The V and J ends lost 2 bases and 7 bases respectively, with 17 bases between them. The CDR3 sequence is 16 residues long. CDR3 sequence reads: CASSLSWGSVGEKLFF. In DNA, the CDR3 is TGTGCCAGCAGTTTAAGTTGGGGGTCGGTCGGTGAAAAACTGTTTTTT.

This chain links TRBV19 with TRBJ2-1; D ambiguous. Germline loops: CDR1 LNHDA, CDR2 SQIVND (reference sequence). V gave up 5 bases and J gave up 4 bases, with 3 bases separating them. The CDR3 has 11 amino acids. CDR3 sequence reads: CASSLYNEQFF. CDR3 coding DNA: TGTGCCAGTAGTTTGTACAATGAGCAGTTCTTC.

V and J are TRBV27 and TRBJ2-5, with D unclear. CDR1 is MNHEY, CDR2 SMNVEV, per germline (reference sequence). The CDR3 has 15 residues. V lost 3 bases and J lost 2, with 13 bases in between. CDR3 protein: CASSFRWNQQETQYF. The CDR3 region has the DNA TGTGCCAGCAGTTTTAGGTGGAATCAGCAAGAGACCCAGTACTTC.

This sequence joins TRBV9 and TRBJ1-1; D is ambiguous. From germline, CDR1 is SGDLS and CDR2 YYNGEE. V shed 2 bases and J shed 2 bases, with 7 bases lying between them. This CDR3 is built from 13 residues. The CDR3 loop reads CASSVLLNTEAFF. The DNA of the CDR3 is TGTGCCAGCAGCGTGCTTCTAAACACTGAAGCTTTCTTT.

The chain carries TRBV19 and TRBJ1-2; maybe TRBD1 (5 bases). This CDR3 region has 14 residues. V lost 2 bases, J lost 4 bases, and 11 bases lay in between. Germline V CDR1 and CDR2: LNHDA, SQIVND (reference sequence). CDR3 DNA sequence: TGTGCCAGTAGTATAACAGGTCCTACCTATGGCTACACCTTC. Residues: CASSITGPTYGYTF. The variable domain in full, completed from reference TRBV19 and TRBJ1-2, reads DGGITQSPKYLFRKEGQNVTLSCEQNLNHDAMYWYRQDPGQGLRLIYYSQIVNDFQKGDIAEGYSVSREKKESFPLTVTSAQKNPTAFYLCASSITGPTYGYTFGSGTRLTVV.

J is TRBJ2-7 and V is TRBV6-2 or TRBV6-3; TRBD2 matches 7 bases. CDR1 MNHEY and CDR2 SVGEGT come from the germline V gene. The ends lost 2 bases at V and 3 bases at J; junction bases unmatched: 10. The CDR3 has 16 residues. The DNA of the CDR3 is TGTGCCAGCAGTTACCCCCCTTCTAGCGGACACTACGAGCAGTACTTC. Translation: CASSYPPSSGHYEQYF.

The chain joins TRBV11-2 to TRBJ1-2; D call uncertain. Trimming took off 6 bases at V and 4 bases at J, with 15 bases between the two ends. The CDR3 contains 14 residues. The germline CDR1 and CDR2 sequences are SGHAT and FQNNGV. CDR3 protein: CASRPIYELYGYTF. The CDR3 DNA reads as TGTGCCAGCAGACCCATCTACGAACTCTATGGCTACACCTTC.

The genes are TRBV24-1 and TRBJ2-3; 11 positions match TRBD2. The ends lost 7 bases at V and 6 bases at J; junction bases unmatched: 2. Germline V lookup: CDR1 KGHDR, CDR2 SFDVKD. This CDR3 contains 13 residues. This CDR3 is CATRASGGDTQYF. The CDR3 nucleotides are TGTGCCACCAGGGCTAGCGGGGGGGATACGCAGTATTTT.

The chain couples TRBV7-8 to TRBJ1-6; no reliable D call. The germline V and J ends were trimmed by 4 bases and 9 bases, with 16 bases remaining between them. The CDR3 runs to 15 residues. Germline assignment: CDR1 SGHVS and CDR2 FQNEAQ. The CDR3 DNA follows: TGTGCCAGCAGCTCACATGAAGTACAGCCTTCACCCCTCCACTTT. The encoded protein is CASSSHEVQPSPLHF. Drawing the rest from reference TRBV7-8 and TRBJ1-6, the complete variable domain is GAGVSQSPRYKVAKRGQDVALRCDPISGHVSLFWYQQALGQGPEFLTYFQNEAQLDKSGLPSDRFFAERPEGSVSTLKIQRTQQEDSAVYLCASSSHEVQPSPLHFGNGTRLTVT.

This chain joins TRBV3-1 (or the pseudogene TRBV3-2) and TRBJ2-5, with D perhaps being TRBD1 or TRBD2 (5 bases each). The CDR3 length is 17 residues. CDR1 is LGHDT, CDR2 YNNKEL, per germline (reference sequence). The ends were cut back, 6 bases at V and 6 bases at J, with 26 bases in the middle. The DNA for the CDR3 is TGTGCCAGCAGTCCAGACCCCGGGGCCCACAGGACGAAGACCCAGTACTTC. Its protein product is CASSPDPGAHRTKTQYF.

This rearrangement joins TRBV10-1 to TRBJ2-2; a possible D gene is TRBD2 (6 bases). The CDR3 totals 14 residues. Trimming removed 4 bases from V and 7 bases from J, with 13 bases in between. CDR1 is WNHNN and CDR2 is SYGVQD in the germline V gene (reference sequence). The CDR3 DNA is TGCGCCAGCAGTGCTACGGGAGCCGGCGGGGAGCTGTTTTTT. It codes for CASSATGAGGELFF.

The chain has TRBV27 and TRBJ2-4; 8 bases match TRBD2. V dropped 4 bases and J dropped 0; count of bases not matched to a gene: 5. Germline CDR1 reads MNHEY; CDR2 reads SMNVEV (reference sequence). The CDR3 is made up of 16 amino acids. The CDR3 reads CASSSGGDRAKNIQYF. The CDR3 DNA follows: TGTGCCAGCAGTTCGGGGGGGGATCGAGCCAAAAACATTCAGTACTTC.

The chain recombines TRBV28 with TRBJ1-2; D remains unclear. The germline V gene encodes CDR1 MDHEN and CDR2 SYDVKM. This CDR3 contains 12 residues. V was cut by 5 bases and J by 8 bases, with 12 bases left in between. The CDR3 DNA is TGTGCCAGCAGTGGAGGGTTTGAAGGCTACACCTTC. It encodes CASSGGFEGYTF.

The chain combines TRBV18 with TRBJ1-3; unclear D gene. Germline CDR1 KGHSH, CDR2 LQKENI. Trimming took 2 bases from V and 0 from J, leaving 5 bases between them. The CDR3 has 14 amino acids. The CDR3 sequence is CASSPRSSGNTIYF. For the CDR3, the DNA is TGTGCCAGCTCACCAAGGAGCTCTGGAAACACCATATATTTT. Together with reference TRBV18 and TRBJ1-3, the CDR3 gives the full variable domain: NAGVMQNPRHLVRRRGQEARLRCSPMKGHSHVYWYRQLPEEGLKFMVYLQKENIIDESGMPKERFSAEFPKEGPSILRIQQVVRGDSAAYFCASSPRSSGNTIYFGEGSWLTVV.

The genes are TRBV10-3 and TRBJ2-2, with 9 bases identical to TRBD1. CDR1 is ENHRY, CDR2 SYGVKD, per germline. V shed 6 bases, J shed 5 bases, and the junction held 7 bases outside the gene matches. The CDR3 spans 15 residues. The CDR3: CAIRESGQGTGELFF. The CDR3 DNA sequence: TGTGCCATCAGAGAAAGCGGACAGGGGACCGGGGAGCTGTTTTTT.

This sequence joins TRBV27 and TRBJ2-1; 8 positions match TRBD2. With V trimmed by 5 bases and J by 6 bases, 12 bases remained unmatched. The length of the CDR3 is 16 residues. Germline values: CDR1 MNHEY, CDR2 SMNVEV (reference sequence). CDR3 nucleotides: TGTGCCAGCAGTACCTTTTCGGGGGGGGCCAGCAATGAGCAGTTCTTC. Its protein product is CASSTFSGGASNEQFF.

This chain connects TRBV6-5 to TRBJ2-1; D ambiguous. Germline V lookup: CDR1 MNHEY, CDR2 SVGAGI. This CDR3 has 13 residues. Trimming removed 2 bases from V and 3 bases from J, with 5 bases in between. CDR3 DNA sequence: TGTGCCAGCAGTTACGACAACTACAATGAGCAGTTCTTC. Translating it yields CASSYDNYNEQFF.

This clone is a singleton in its sample. J is TRBJ1-5 and V is TRBV5-6, with unresolved D. The CDR3 covers 15 residues. The germline CDR1 and CDR2 sequences are SGHDT and YYEEEE. V gave up 1 base and J gave up 5 bases, with 13 bases separating them. This chain's CDR3 is CASSLSLAGYQPQHF. The CDR3 nucleotides read TGTGCCAGCAGCTTGAGCTTGGCAGGCTATCAGCCCCAGCATTTT.